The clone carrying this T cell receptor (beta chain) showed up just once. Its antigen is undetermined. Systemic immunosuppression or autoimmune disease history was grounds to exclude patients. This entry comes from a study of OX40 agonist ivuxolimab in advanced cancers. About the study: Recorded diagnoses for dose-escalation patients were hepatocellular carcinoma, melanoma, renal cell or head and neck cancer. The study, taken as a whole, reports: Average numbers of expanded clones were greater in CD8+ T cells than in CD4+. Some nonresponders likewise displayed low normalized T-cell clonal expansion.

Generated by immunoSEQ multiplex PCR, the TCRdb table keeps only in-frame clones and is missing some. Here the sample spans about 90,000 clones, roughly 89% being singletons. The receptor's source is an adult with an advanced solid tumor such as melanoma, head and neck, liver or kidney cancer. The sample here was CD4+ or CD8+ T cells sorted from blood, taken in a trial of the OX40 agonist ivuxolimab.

CDR3 region: CASSRAGSDEAFF. The DNA for the CDR3 is TGCGCCAGCAGCCGGGCGGGAAGTGATGAAGCTTTCTTT. The gene calls are TRBV5-1 and TRBJ1-1; D not certain. The germline gives CDR1 SGHRS, CDR2 YFSETQ. This CDR3 is built from 13 residues. The ends were cut back, 4 bases at V and 7 bases at J, with 14 bases in the middle.